This T cell receptor (beta chain) was found in a study of a mutant IDH1 vaccine in newly diagnosed glioma (dated by TCRdb to about 2021). Study-level background: Vaccination started 4-6 weeks after radiotherapy alone, or was given together with temozolomide cycles in the groups whose treatment included chemotherapy. Of the roughly 34 treated patients, roughly 60% were male and 37.5% were female, and a mean age of roughly 41 years was recorded. Before enrollment, patients had received standard therapy of radiotherapy alone, temozolomide alone, or radiochemotherapy with temozolomide; most received the combination. Peripheral blood samples were drawn at six visits, namely V03 (baseline), V05, V07, V10, V12 and V13. For exploratory analyses, about two dozen treated patients had longitudinal TCRB deep sequencing done wherever samples were available. Visit V12 was the week-35 safety follow-up and visit V13 was the week-47 end of study. General conclusions and limits of the study: Changes in the top peripheral T cell clonotypes picked up by TCRB sequencing did not appear to be linked to pseudoprogression. According to the authors, sample limitations meant that analyses of patient blood samples could not be reproduced. PBMC samples for TCRB deep sequencing were selected based on availability. Across multiple MHC alleles, vaccine-induced immune responses were seen in around 93% of patients.

The label giving this sample's time point can be read as: week 35, safety follow-up. Each vaccine dose was 300 ug of a 20-mer mutant IDH1 peptide in Montanide, given subcutaneously with topical imiquimod. Eight vaccinations were administered to patients in weeks 1, 3, 5, 7, 11, 15, 19 and 23, corresponding to visits V03 through V10. Newly diagnosed WHO grade 3 or 4 IDH1-mutant astrocytomas showing loss of nuclear ATRX were present in the donors. The samples were drawn from NOA16, a multicentre, single-arm, open-label phase I trial in Germany that tested a mutant IDH1 peptide vaccine in humans for the first time. Genomic DNA for TCRB sequencing was extracted from EDTA blood using the DNeasy Blood and Tissue Kit. Library preparation was by the immunoSEQ multiplex PCR assay. Following the manufacturer's protocol, the hsTCRB Kit was used to amplify rearranged TCR beta chain sequences. TCRB libraries were sequenced on an Illumina MiSeq. The authors' analysis ran thus. Demultiplexing, trimming and gene mapping were performed with the kit vendor's proprietary platform. The table comes from immuneACCESS by way of TCRdb, which keeps in-frame sequences with V and J called. Part of the clones is missing from these tables; in studies checked, under half for an unresolved V gene and the rest for unknown reasons. Clonal size and the V and J genes are those of that table, whereas D and trimming came from the DNA. This sample is represented by 45,000 to 50,000 clones; 70% to 90% of them were singletons. Around 5.7% of the sample is taken by the ten largest.

This clone was picked up one time. Its specific antigen is unknown. Base quality data are lacking; no much larger clone is found one base away. Per the germline V gene (reference sequence), LNHDA is the CDR1 and SQIVND is the CDR2. The CDR3 contains 16 residues, cysteine and phenylalanine counted. This entry keeps only the CDR3 DNA: 48 bases, framed from base 1. Trimming takes 3 bases off V and 4 bases off J; junction bases not matched to a gene: 11. Specimen: PBMCs, collected from a glioma patient whose treatment included an IDH1 peptide vaccine. The chain couples TRBV19 to TRBJ2-5; 7 nucleotides in the junction match TRBD1. This TCR was recovered from a woman aged 40 to 50 with glioma. This receptor has the CDR3 CASSMRSGQVSETQYF. The DNA sequence follows: TGTGCCAGTAGTATGAGAAGCGGACAGGTTTCAGAGACCCAGTACTTC.